This TCR beta chain was sequenced for a study of radiotherapy plus CTLA-4 blockade in lung cancer. Study overall: Objective responses were seen in 18% of patients, disease control in approximately 30%. Study-wide findings and caveats: Radiotherapy was combined with ipilimumab, and tumor-derived TCR clones then expanded in blood. Reports state that early shifts in blood T cell clones, with interferon-beta, best predicted response.

Alongside CTLA-4 blockade with ipilimumab, patients with chemo-refractory metastatic non-small-cell lung cancer received focal radiation. CDR1 is LNHNV and CDR2 is YYDKDF in the germline V gene (reference sequence). V lost 1 base to trimming and J lost 4 bases, with 8 bases between them. The CDR3 sequence is 14 residues long. TCRdb keeps only in-frame clones here, not all; method: immunoSEQ multiplex PCR. The sample has some 50,000 clones, roughly 84% seen once. In the case of this clone: The antigen is undetermined.

Sample: peripheral blood, taken from a patient treated with radiotherapy plus ipilimumab. This clonotype originated in a human donor with non-small cell lung cancer who had a partial response to radiotherapy plus ipilimumab. This chain links TRBV15 with TRBJ1-3; possible D gene TRBD1, 5 bases. The CDR3 DNA sequence: TGTGCCACCAGCAGAGTTGACAGCGGAAACACCATATATTTT. It specifies CATSRVDSGNTIYF.